The TCR beta chain under discussion was sequenced for a study of blood T cell repertoires in COVID-19. Study-wide context: T cells, B-cell-depleted T cells, or PBMCs supplied cDNA or gDNA.

Only in-frame clones appear in the TCRdb table, and some are missing; sequencing was by immunoSEQ multiplex PCR. The sample has a few hundred thousand clones, 83% seen once. This CDR3 is 15 amino acids long. Germline V gene lookup returns CDR1 GTSNPN and CDR2 SVGIG (reference sequence). Trimming pared 3 bases from V and 4 bases from J, leaving 18 bases between. Sequenced: peripheral blood. This receptor was taken from a woman aged 50 to 60 with acute or convalescent COVID-19. The gene calls are TRBV30 and TRBJ1-2, with a possible D match to TRBD1 (6 bases). The CDR3 bases are TGTGCCTGGAGCACCGCAGGGGCAAGAGTCTATGGCTACACCTTC. This translates into CAWSTAGARVYGYTF.